What follows are 27 T cell receptor beta chains derived from one specimen sequenced in a study of blood T cell repertoires in COVID-19. Method: immunoSEQ multiplex PCR; TCRdb's copy keeps in-frame clones and lacks some. Here the sample spans approximately 96,000 clones, over 70% being singletons. Sequencing input: peripheral blood. The receptors were gathered from a woman older than 75 with acute or convalescent COVID-19.

J is TRBJ2-1 and V is TRBV19; the match to TRBD1 covers 7 bases. Losses at the gene ends were 10 bases for V and 3 bases for J; bases not matched to a gene: 6. The CDR3 consists of 13 residues. Germline CDR1 reads LNHDA; CDR2 reads SQIVND (reference sequence). CDR3 in amino acids: CATSGTDYNEQFF. The CDR3 DNA reads as TGTGCCACATCCGGGACAGACTACAATGAGCAGTTCTTC.

The rearrangement uses TRBV19 and TRBJ1-4; 8 bases fit TRBD1. This CDR3 region has 13 residues. Germline values: CDR1 LNHDA, CDR2 SQIVND (reference sequence). The J segment lost 8 bases and the V segment lost 5 bases, leaving 4 bases of the junction unmatched. The CDR3 loop reads CASSSGGREKLFF. CDR3 sequence (DNA): TGTGCCAGTAGTTCAGGGGGCCGGGAAAAACTGTTTTTT. The full variable domain, its missing parts supplied by reference TRBV19 and TRBJ1-4, is DGGITQSPKYLFRKEGQNVTLSCEQNLNHDAMYWYRQDPGQGLRLIYYSQIVNDFQKGDIAEGYSVSREKKESFPLTVTSAQKNPTAFYLCASSSGGREKLFFGSGTQLSVL.

V and J are TRBV28 and TRBJ1-2; the match to TRBD1 covers 10 bases. Per the germline V gene, CDR1 is MDHEN and CDR2 is SYDVKM. The CDR3 sequence is 13 residues long. V trimming: 6 bases; J trimming: 8 bases; junction bases outside the gene matches: 6. CDR3 sequence: CASRTTGGRGYTF. CDR3 bases: TGTGCCAGCAGGACGACAGGGGGCAGGGGCTACACCTTC.

The CDR3 sequence is CASSPGLWNSPLHF. The CDR3 nucleotides are TGTGCCAGCAGCCCGGGACTTTGGAATTCACCCCTCCACTTT. The chain combines TRBV6-5 with TRBJ1-6; perhaps TRBD1 as D (5 bases). The CDR3 has 14 amino acids. With 6 bases removed from V and 7 bases from J, the gap between germline ends came to 13 bases. In germline, CDR1 is MNHEY, CDR2 SVGAGI.

The chain uses TRBV7-8 and TRBJ2-3; D not resolved. V lost 3 bases and J 6 bases, leaving 7 bases between the germline ends. CDR1 is SGHVS and CDR2 is FQNEAQ in the germline V gene. The CDR3 has 12 residues. The CDR3 DNA sequence: TGTGCCAGCAGCTTCACACAGGATACGCAGTATTTT. It translates to CASSFTQDTQYF.

The chain uses TRBV19 and TRBJ1-3; D gene ambiguous. There are 16 residues in the CDR3. Germline V gene sequence: CDR1 LNHDA, CDR2 SQIVND (reference sequence). V lost 7 bases to trimming and J lost 4 bases, with 20 bases between them. The CDR3 protein is CASILSLGVDGNTIYF. CDR3 DNA sequence: TGTGCCAGTATTCTCTCCCTCGGGGTTGACGGAAACACCATATATTTT.

The gene calls are TRBV9 and TRBJ1-1, with TRBD1 identical over 7 bases. The trim removed 4 bases at V and 7 bases at J, leaving 13 bases unmatched. The CDR3 contains 15 residues. The germline gives CDR1 SGDLS, CDR2 YYNGEE. For the CDR3, the DNA is TGTGCCAGCAGCACCAGGGACAGACCGACGGTTGAAGCTTTCTTT. It is translated as CASSTRDRPTVEAFF.

The chain joins TRBV11-2 to TRBJ2-1; 12 bases map to TRBD2. The CDR3 runs to 15 residues. Germline V gene data show CDR1 as SGHAT and CDR2 as FQNNGV. Trimming removed 4 bases from V and 9 bases from J; junction bases left unmatched: 7. CDR3 nucleotide sequence: TGTGCCAGCAGCTCCGGACTAGCGGGGATAGGTGAGCAGTTCTTC. Translation: CASSSGLAGIGEQFF.

The genes are TRBV30 and TRBJ1-2; D gene ambiguous. V was clipped by 2 bases and J by 4 bases, with 14 bases between them. The CDR3 totals 14 residues. The germline gives CDR1 GTSNPN, CDR2 SVGIG (reference sequence). The CDR3 loop is CAWSQSGFPYGYTF. CDR3 bases: TGTGCCTGGAGTCAGTCCGGGTTTCCCTATGGCTACACCTTC.

This chain connects TRBV24-1 to TRBJ2-3; 8 positions agree with TRBD2. From germline, CDR1 is KGHDR and CDR2 SFDVKD. The CDR3 consists of 15 residues. With 7 bases clipped from V and 3 bases from J, the junction kept 8 bases outside the gene matches. CDR3 nucleotides: TGTGCCACCAGCGGGGGGGGTATTGGGACAGATACGCAGTATTTT. Encoded protein: CATSGGGIGTDTQYF.

The V call is TRBV19, the J call TRBJ1-2, with D possibly TRBD1 on 6 matching bases. Germline V CDR1 and CDR2: LNHDA, SQIVND (reference sequence). The CDR3 runs to 17 residues. V was pared by 6 bases and J by 5 bases, with 25 bases between. Here the CDR3 reads CASRDTTLVQGSYGYTF. The CDR3 DNA sequence: TGTGCCAGTAGGGACACGACCCTAGTACAGGGTTCGTATGGCTACACCTTC.

This rearrangement joins TRBV30 to TRBJ1-5, with 8 bases lining up with TRBD1. Germline V CDR1 and CDR2: GTSNPN, SVGIG (reference sequence). The V gene end was trimmed by 2 bases and the J gene end by 5 bases; junction bases not matched to a gene: 8. The CDR3 covers 15 residues. CDR3 bases: TGTGCCTGGAGTTCCCCAGGGGGCGGATATCAGCCCCAGCATTTT. As protein: CAWSSPGGGYQPQHF.

CDR3 DNA: TGTGCCAGCAGTAACCTAGCGGGGGGACACGAGCAGTACTTC. As protein: CASSNLAGGHEQYF. The V gene is TRBV6-5, the J gene TRBJ2-7; TRBD2 matches at 11 bases. Germline V lookup: CDR1 MNHEY, CDR2 SVGAGI. CDR3 length: 14 amino acids. The J segment lost 5 bases and the V segment lost 5 bases, leaving 5 bases of the junction unmatched.

This chain joins TRBV6-5 and TRBJ1-2, with D perhaps matching TRBD1 (6 bases). CDR3 length: 14 amino acids. CDR1 and CDR2 from the germline V gene are MNHEY and SVGAGI. Deletions cut 7 bases from V and 4 bases from J, with 16 bases between. The CDR3 nucleotides read TGTGCCAGCAAGAGCGGGGGCGCGATCTATGGCTACACCTTC. This codes for CASKSGGAIYGYTF.

V is TRBV7-9 and J is TRBJ2-1; possibly TRBD1 for D (6 bases). Germline loops: CDR1 SEHNR, CDR2 FQNEAQ (reference sequence). The CDR3 is 16 amino acids. Trimming removed 5 bases from V and 1 base from J, with 15 bases in between. The CDR3 DNA follows: TGTGCCAGCAGCCCGTTACAGGGTAGTTCCTACAATGAGCAGTTCTTC. Its protein is CASSPLQGSSYNEQFF.

The chain recombines TRBV6-5 with TRBJ1-6, with D possibly matching TRBD1 (5 bases). In germline, CDR1 is MNHEY, CDR2 SVGAGI. The CDR3 consists of 15 residues. V was pared by 7 bases and J by 11 bases, with 21 bases between. The CDR3 loop reads CASTHGGEGDPPLHF. Here the CDR3 DNA reads TGTGCCAGCACCCACGGGGGGGAAGGGGATCCACCCCTCCACTTT.

The chain recombines TRBV5-1 with TRBJ1-3; 7 positions agree with TRBD1. CDR3 length: 16 residues. Germline V lookup: CDR1 SGHRS, CDR2 YFSETQ. The V gene end was trimmed by 0 bases and the J gene end by 2 bases; junction bases not matched to a gene: 5. The CDR3 sequence: CASSLVEGAAGNTIYF. The CDR3 nucleotides read TGCGCCAGCAGCTTGGTAGAGGGGGCGGCTGGAAACACCATATATTTT.

This clone appeared a few times. V is TRBV15 and J is TRBJ2-3; 9 nucleotides align to TRBD1. CDR3 size: 15 residues. J gave up 5 bases and V 5 bases, and 8 bases lay outside the gene matches. Per germline, CDR1 LNHNV and CDR2 YYDKDF (reference sequence). The CDR3: CATSYRQGGLDTQYF. The CDR3 region has the DNA TGTGCCACCAGCTATAGACAGGGGGGCTTAGATACGCAGTATTTT.

V and J are TRBV3-1 (or the pseudogene TRBV3-2) and TRBJ2-1, with 9 bases aligning to TRBD2. V gave up 4 bases and J gave up 8 bases; unmatched junction bases: 3. The length of the CDR3 is 13 residues. Germline lookup yields CDR1 LGHDT and CDR2 YNNKEL (reference sequence). The CDR3 bases are TGTGCCAGCAGCCTAGCGGGGGCCGATGAGCAGTTCTTC. As protein: CASSLAGADEQFF.

V is TRBV6-4 and J is TRBJ2-3, with TRBD2 matching 10 bases. V gave up 11 bases and J gave up 1 base; unmatched junction bases: 24. This CDR3 is 20 amino acids long. Per germline, CDR1 MRHNA and CDR2 SNTAGT. In nucleotides, the CDR3 is TGTGCCGAGGCGAACGCTAGCGGGGGCCTCGAATCCGCATGCACAGATACGCAGTATTTT. Translated, it gives CAEANASGGLESACTDTQYF.

The chain joins TRBV2 to TRBJ2-3, with 11 bases fitting TRBD2. In germline, CDR1 is SNHLY, CDR2 FYNNEI. This CDR3 has 16 amino acids. V was pared by 2 bases and J by 4 bases, with 5 bases of the junction left unmatched. CDR3 loop: CASSERLAGSSDTQYF. CDR3 in DNA: TGTGCCAGCAGTGAAAGACTAGCGGGGTCCTCAGATACGCAGTATTTT.

This CDR3 is CASSLAVDRSGVYGYTF. Here the CDR3 DNA reads TGTGCCAGCAGCTTAGCGGTGGACAGGTCGGGCGTCTATGGCTACACCTTC. The chain recombines TRBV7-2 with TRBJ1-2; the match to TRBD1 covers 7 bases. With 0 bases clipped from V and 4 bases from J, the junction kept 11 bases outside the gene matches. This CDR3 comprises 17 residues. Per germline, CDR1 SGHTA and CDR2 FQGNSA.

The chain has TRBV11-2 and TRBJ2-2; D is unresolved. CDR3 length equals 12 residues. Trimming removed 5 bases at V and 4 bases at J, with 5 bases between. Per the germline V gene, CDR1 is SGHAT and CDR2 is FQNNGV. This CDR3 is CASSVGTGELFF. DNA of the CDR3: TGTGCCAGCAGCGTCGGCACCGGGGAGCTGTTTTTT. The complete variable domain, with remaining parts taken from reference TRBV11-2 and TRBJ2-2, reads EAGVAQSPRYKIIEKRQSVAFWCNPISGHATLYWYQQILGQGPKLLIQFQNNGVVDDSQLPKDRFSAERLKGVDSTLKIQPAKLEDSAVYLCASSVGTGELFFGEGSRLTVL.

V gene TRBV18 combines with J gene TRBJ1-2; 9 bases match TRBD1. The CDR3 consists of 15 residues. Germline V gene lookup returns CDR1 KGHSH and CDR2 LQKENI. J was trimmed by 3 bases and V by 3 bases; bases with no gene match: 5. Here the CDR3 DNA reads TGTGCCAGCTCACCTGGGACAGGGTTCTACTATGGCTACACCTTC. This encodes CASSPGTGFYYGYTF.

This clone came up once. The chain uses TRBV19 and TRBJ1-1, with TRBD1 matching over 8 bases. Losses at the gene ends were 7 bases for V and 4 bases for J; bases not matched to a gene: 5. The germline V gene encodes CDR1 LNHDA and CDR2 SQIVND (reference sequence). The CDR3 runs 13 residues. The CDR3 bases are TGTGCCAGTAAGCGGACAGGGTTCACTGAAGCTTTCTTT. Its translation is CASKRTGFTEAFF. The variable domain in full, completed from reference TRBV19 and TRBJ1-1, reads DGGITQSPKYLFRKEGQNVTLSCEQNLNHDAMYWYRQDPGQGLRLIYYSQIVNDFQKGDIAEGYSVSREKKESFPLTVTSAQKNPTAFYLCASKRTGFTEAFFGQGTRLTVV.

A note on this clone: One junction end does not reproduce the germline sequence, and a read error may be involved. In DNA, the CDR3 is TGTGCCAGCAGTAGTCCGGGACAGGCCGTTATTTTT. Translated: CASSSPGQAVIF. The chain is built from TRBV28 and TRBJ1-6, with 8 bases aligning to TRBD1. CDR1 is MDHEN and CDR2 is SYDVKM in the germline V gene. The CDR3 is made up of 12 amino acids.

The table lists this clone with a count of one. The rearrangement uses TRBV21-1 and TRBJ2-7; the table calls TRBD1, which could not be checked here. TRBV21-1 is a pseudogene segment. CDR3 length equals 15 residues. The CDR3 loop reads CASSYYGTGFHEQYV. For the CDR3, the DNA is TGTGCCAGCAGTTATTACGGGACAGGGTTTCACGAGCAGTACGTC.